These T cell receptor beta chains were read from a single sample in a study of blood T cell repertoires in COVID-19. The method was immunoSEQ multiplex PCR; TCRdb's version includes in-frame clones alone and lacks a portion of them. The sample includes tens of thousands of clones, 89% of them seen just once. Sequenced input: peripheral blood. The receptors here all came from a man aged 55 to 70 with active COVID-19. The CDR3 runs from the conserved cysteine through the conserved F or W. A D gene is named only where the DNA matches it firmly. The listing skips clone size in some rows; elsewhere it reads once, few, many or a size class.

d_call,clone_size,cdr3_length,v_call,j_call,cdr3_nt,cdr3_aa
TRBD1,NA,17,TRBV5-1,TRBJ1-6,TGCGCCAGCAGCTTGGCCGGGACAGGCTCCCGTTCTTCACCCCTCCACTTT,CASSLAGTGSRSSPLHF
TRBD1,few,14,TRBV5-1,TRBJ2-5,TGCGCCAGCAGCCCAGGGACAGGACGAGAGACCCAGTACTTC,CASSPGTGRETQYF
TRBD2,NA,14,TRBV5-6,TRBJ2-1,TGTGCCAGCAGGACTAGCGGGAGGGTAAATGAGCAGTTCTTC,CASRTSGRVNEQFF
TRBD2,once,16,TRBV6-6,TRBJ2-7,TGTGCCAGCAGTTACTCGGGACTAGCGGGATGGGGGGAGCAGTACTTC,CASSYSGLAGWGEQYF
TRBD2,NA,13,TRBV3-1/TRBV3-2,TRBJ2-1,TGTGCCAGCAGCTCCCGGGGGGGCAATGAGCAGTTCTTC,CASSSRGGNEQFF
NA,NA,12,TRBV28,TRBJ1-5,TGTGCCAGCAGTTCACAACGTCAGCCCCAGCATTTT,CASSSQRQPQHF
NA,once,15,TRBV28,TRBJ2-4,TGTGCCAGCAGTCCCACCGGACAGCCAACCGGTATTCAGTACTTC,CASSPTGQPTGIQYF
NA,NA,17,TRBV12-2,TRBJ2-7,TGTGCAAGTCGCCCCTTCAGGAGCGGGGCCGGAAACTACGAGCAGTACTTC,CASRPFRSGAGNYEQYF
TRBD1,NA,17,TRBV7-9,TRBJ2-7,TGTGCCAGCAGCGGATCCACAGGGGGCGGGAACTCCTACGAGCAGTACTTC,CASSGSTGGGNSYEQYF
TRBD1,NA,11,TRBV5-6,TRBJ2-7,TGTGCCAGCAGCATGGGACAGCTGCAGTACTTC,CASSMGQLQYF
TRBD1,NA,19,TRBV11-3,TRBJ1-2,TGTGCCAGCAGCTTTAACCGGGACAGGGGACTACTTTGGGGCTATGGCTACACCTTC,CASSFNRDRGLLWGYGYTF
NA,few,16,TRBV15,TRBJ2-7,TGTGCCACCAGCAGCCAACTCCGGGACACCGCCTACGAGCAGTACTTC,CATSSQLRDTAYEQYF
NA,few,13,TRBV11-3,TRBJ2-5,TGTGCCAGCAGCTTAAAGCGGCAAGAGACCCAGTACTTC,CASSLKRQETQYF
NA,NA,14,TRBV6-2/TRBV6-3,TRBJ1-3,TGTGCCAGCAGCTTCGCCGTGAGGGGAAACACCATATATTTT,CASSFAVRGNTIYF
TRBD2,NA,15,TRBV9,TRBJ2-3,TGTGCCAGCAGCCCGACTAGCGTCGCTCCAGATACGCAGTATTTT,CASSPTSVAPDTQYF
TRBD2,NA,17,TRBV15,TRBJ2-3,TGTGCCACCAGCAGACAGGCTTGGGGGGGGATCACAGATACGCAGTATTTT,CATSRQAWGGITDTQYF
TRBD2,NA,16,TRBV25-1,TRBJ2-3,TGTGCCAGCAGTGAATTAGGCGGGAGCTTCGCAGATACGCAGTATTTT,CASSELGGSFADTQYF
TRBD2,once,18,TRBV19,TRBJ2-2,TGTGCCAGTAGTATAAGGTTCCTAGCGGGATGGAACACCGGGGAGCTGTTTTTT,CASSIRFLAGWNTGELFF
NA,NA,15,TRBV11-3,TRBJ2-2,TGTGCCAGCAGCTTAGGGACAGCGCGTTATGAGGAGCTGTTTTTT,CASSLGTARYEELFF
TRBD1,NA,15,TRBV28,TRBJ2-1,TGTGCCAGCAGTTCTCACGGACAGGGACTCTATGAGCAGTTCTTC,CASSSHGQGLYEQFF
TRBD1,NA,11,TRBV12-3/TRBV12-4,TRBJ2-7,TGTGCCAGCAGTTTAGGACAGGGGGTGTACTTC,CASSLGQGVYF
TRBD1,NA,15,TRBV14,TRBJ2-7,TGTGCCAGCAGCGCCCCCGGGACAGGCGCCTACGAGCAGTACTTC,CASSAPGTGAYEQYF
TRBD1,NA,18,TRBV6-2/TRBV6-3,TRBJ2-3,TGTGCCAGCAGTTACAATTGGGACAGGCCTTCTAGCACAGATACGCAGTATTTT,CASSYNWDRPSSTDTQYF
NA,NA,19,TRBV29-1,TRBJ1-1,TGCAGCGTCCAACAGGGTAGGGATTTGTGGTTTGTGGGGAGCACTGAAGCTTTCTTT,CSVQQGRDLWFVGSTEAFF
TRBD2,NA,16,TRBV11-2,TRBJ2-7,TGTGCCAGCAGCTCTCGGACTAGCGGGTATGTTAGCGAGCAGTACTTC,CASSSRTSGYVSEQYF
NA,NA,12,TRBV7-9,TRBJ2-7,TGTGCCAGCAGCTTACAGGACTACGAGCAGTACTTC,CASSLQDYEQYF
NA,NA,15,TRBV9,TRBJ2-3,TGTGCCAGCAGTGAGGTTGCGGGGTGGGCAGATACGCAGTATTTT,CASSEVAGWADTQYF
TRBD2,once,14,TRBV7-8,TRBJ2-2,TGTGCCAGCAGAGGGACTAGGACTACCGGGGAGCTGTTTTTT,CASRGTRTTGELFF
NA,NA,15,TRBV9,TRBJ2-1,TGTGCCAGCAGCGTAGTGGGGGGCTCCTACAATGAGCAGTTCTTC,CASSVVGGSYNEQFF
TRBD2,NA,15,TRBV28,TRBJ2-4,TGTGCCAGCAGTCCCCGCGGGAGAACCAAAAACATTCAGTACTTC,CASSPRGRTKNIQYF
TRBD1,NA,15,TRBV4-2,TRBJ2-7,TGTGCCAGCAGCCAAGGGGACAGGGAACTCGACGAGCAGTACTTC,CASSQGDRELDEQYF
TRBD1,NA,17,TRBV3-1/TRBV3-2,TRBJ1-3,TGTGCCAGCAGCCAAGGAGGGACAGCCAACTCTGGAAACACCATATATTTT,CASSQGGTANSGNTIYF
TRBD1,NA,15,TRBV7-3,TRBJ2-7,TGTGCCAGCAGCGCCTGGGACAGGGGAACCTACGAGCAGTACTTC,CASSAWDRGTYEQYF
NA,NA,17,TRBV13,TRBJ1-3,TGTGCCAGCAGCCCCCTGGGGCCGACCGGGCATGGAAACACCATATATTTT,CASSPLGPTGHGNTIYF